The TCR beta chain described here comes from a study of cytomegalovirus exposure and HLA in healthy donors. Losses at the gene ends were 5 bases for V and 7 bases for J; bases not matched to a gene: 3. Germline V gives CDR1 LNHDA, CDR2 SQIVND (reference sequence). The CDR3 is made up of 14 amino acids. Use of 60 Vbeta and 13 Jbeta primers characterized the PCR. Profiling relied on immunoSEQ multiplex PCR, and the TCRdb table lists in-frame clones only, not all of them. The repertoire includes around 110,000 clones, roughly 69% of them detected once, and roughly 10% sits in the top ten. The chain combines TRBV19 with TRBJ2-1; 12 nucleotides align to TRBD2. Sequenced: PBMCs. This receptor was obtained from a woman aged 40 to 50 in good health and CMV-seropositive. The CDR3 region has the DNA TGTGCCAGTAGTTTCGGACTAGCGGGGAATGAGCAGTTCTTC. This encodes CASSFGLAGNEQFF. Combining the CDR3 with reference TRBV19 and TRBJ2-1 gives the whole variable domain DGGITQSPKYLFRKEGQNVTLSCEQNLNHDAMYWYRQDPGQGLRLIYYSQIVNDFQKGDIAEGYSVSREKKESFPLTVTSAQKNPTAFYLCASSFGLAGNEQFFGPGTRLTVL.